Included here is one T cell receptor (beta chain) sequence, with context. TCRdb keeps only in-frame clones here, not all; method: immunoSEQ multiplex PCR. The profile shows 110,000 to 150,000 clones, 70% to 90% of them singletons. This CDR3 contains 14 residues. From germline, CDR1 is SGHVS and CDR2 FNYEAQ. The ends lost 4 bases at V and 3 bases at J; junction bases unmatched: 5. The data originate from a study of T cell responses to AZD1222 COVID-19 vaccine. This TCR came from an adult in good health. The sequenced sample was peripheral blood, obtained on day 0 of AZD1222 vaccination. This chain connects TRBV7-6 to TRBJ2-7; 8 positions match TRBD1. CDR3 coding DNA: TGTGCCAGCAGCTCCGGACAGGGAGGCTACGAGCAGTACTTC. Its translation is CASSSGQGGYEQYF.